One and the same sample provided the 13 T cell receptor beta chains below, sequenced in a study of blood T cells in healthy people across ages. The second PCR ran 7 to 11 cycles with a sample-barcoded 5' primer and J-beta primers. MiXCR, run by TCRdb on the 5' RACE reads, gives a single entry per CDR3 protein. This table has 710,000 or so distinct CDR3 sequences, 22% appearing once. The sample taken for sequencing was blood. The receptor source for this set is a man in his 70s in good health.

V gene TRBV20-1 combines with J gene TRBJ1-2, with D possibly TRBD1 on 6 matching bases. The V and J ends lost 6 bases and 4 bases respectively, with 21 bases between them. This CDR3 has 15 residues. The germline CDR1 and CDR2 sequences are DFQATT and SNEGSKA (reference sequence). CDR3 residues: CSAKSPRGFGYGYTF. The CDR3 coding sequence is TGCAGTGCGAAGAGTCCCAGGGGCTTTGGCTATGGCTACACCTTC.

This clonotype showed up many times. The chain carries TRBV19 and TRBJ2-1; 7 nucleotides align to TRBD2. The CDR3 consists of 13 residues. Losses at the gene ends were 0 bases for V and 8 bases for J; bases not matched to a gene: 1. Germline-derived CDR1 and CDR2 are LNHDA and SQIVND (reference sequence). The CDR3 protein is CASSIDRGDEQFF. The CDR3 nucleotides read TGTGCCAGTAGTATAGATCGGGGGGATGAGCAGTTCTTC.

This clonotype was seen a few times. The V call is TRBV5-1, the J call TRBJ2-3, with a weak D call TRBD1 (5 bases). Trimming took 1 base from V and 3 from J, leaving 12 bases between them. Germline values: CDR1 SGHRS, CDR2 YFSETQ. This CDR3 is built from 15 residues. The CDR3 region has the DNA TGCGCCAGCAGCTTGAGACAGTTGGAGACAGATACGCAGTATTTT. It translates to CASSLRQLETDTQYF.

CDR3 sequence reads: CASSSLTSASTDTQYF. For the CDR3, the DNA is TGCGCCAGCAGCTCCTTGACTAGCGCCAGCACAGATACGCAGTATTTT. V is TRBV5-1 and J is TRBJ2-3; TRBD2 matches at 8 bases. V was clipped by 3 bases and J by 0 bases; unmatched bases: 6. The CDR3 is 16 amino acids. Germline V gene data show CDR1 as SGHRS and CDR2 as YFSETQ.

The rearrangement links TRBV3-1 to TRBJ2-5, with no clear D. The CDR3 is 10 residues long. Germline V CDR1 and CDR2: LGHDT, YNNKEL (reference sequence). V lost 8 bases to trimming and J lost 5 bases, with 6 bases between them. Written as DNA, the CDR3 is TGTGCCAGCCGGGCGGAGACCCAGTACTTC. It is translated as CASRAETQYF.

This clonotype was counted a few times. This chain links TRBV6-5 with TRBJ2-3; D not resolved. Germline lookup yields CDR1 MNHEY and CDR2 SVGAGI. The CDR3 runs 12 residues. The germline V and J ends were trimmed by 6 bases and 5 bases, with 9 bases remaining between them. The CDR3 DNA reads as TGTGCCAGCAGCACGTACGGAGATACGCAGTATTTT. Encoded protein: CASSTYGDTQYF.

The CDR3 DNA sequence: TGCGCCAGCGAGACAGGCCGGGGGGAAAAACTGTTTTTT. As protein: CASETGRGEKLFF. The V gene is TRBV10-2, the J gene TRBJ1-4; TRBD1 might be the D (6 bases). Germline lookup yields CDR1 WSHSY and CDR2 SAAADI. Trimming removed 8 bases from V and 8 bases from J, with 15 bases in between. There are 13 residues in the CDR3.

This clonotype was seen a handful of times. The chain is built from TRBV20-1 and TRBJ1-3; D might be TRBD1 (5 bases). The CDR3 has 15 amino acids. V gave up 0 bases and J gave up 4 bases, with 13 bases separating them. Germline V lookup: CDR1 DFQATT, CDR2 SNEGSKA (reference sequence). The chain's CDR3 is CSARDPRGTGNTIYF. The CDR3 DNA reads TGCAGTGCTAGAGATCCGAGGGGTACGGGAAACACCATATATTTT.

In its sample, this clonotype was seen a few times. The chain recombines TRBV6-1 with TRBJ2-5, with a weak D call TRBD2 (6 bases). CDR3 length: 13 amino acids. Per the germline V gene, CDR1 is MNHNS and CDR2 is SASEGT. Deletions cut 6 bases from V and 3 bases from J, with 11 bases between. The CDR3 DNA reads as TGTGCCAGCAGAAAGGCGGGAAAAGAGACCCAGTACTTC. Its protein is CASRKAGKETQYF.

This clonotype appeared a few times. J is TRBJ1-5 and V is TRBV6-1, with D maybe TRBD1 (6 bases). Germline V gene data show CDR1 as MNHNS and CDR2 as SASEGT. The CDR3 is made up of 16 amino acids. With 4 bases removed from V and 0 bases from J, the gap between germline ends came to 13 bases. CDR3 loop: CASSGRDIYSNQPQHF. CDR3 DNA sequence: TGTGCCAGCAGTGGCCGGGACATTTATAGCAATCAGCCCCAGCATTTT.

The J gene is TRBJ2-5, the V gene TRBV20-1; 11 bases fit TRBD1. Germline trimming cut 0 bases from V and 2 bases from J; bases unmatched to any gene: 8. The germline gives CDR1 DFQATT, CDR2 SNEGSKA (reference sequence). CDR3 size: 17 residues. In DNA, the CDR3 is TGCAGTGCTAGAGATTGGGGGACAGGGGGTCTTCAAGAGACCCAGTACTTC. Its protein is CSARDWGTGGLQETQYF.

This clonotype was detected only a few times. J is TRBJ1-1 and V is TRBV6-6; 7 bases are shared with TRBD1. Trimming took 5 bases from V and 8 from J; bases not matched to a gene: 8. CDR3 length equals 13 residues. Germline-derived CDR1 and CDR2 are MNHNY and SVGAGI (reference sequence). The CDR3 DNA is TGTGCCAGCAGTCGCGGACAGGAGGCGGAAGCTTTCTTT. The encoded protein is CASSRGQEAEAFF.

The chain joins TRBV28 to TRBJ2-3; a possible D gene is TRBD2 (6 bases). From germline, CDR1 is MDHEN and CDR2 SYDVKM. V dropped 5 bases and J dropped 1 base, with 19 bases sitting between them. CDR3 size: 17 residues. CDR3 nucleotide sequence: TGTGCCAGCAGTGGAGCCGGGACTTCAGACCGCACAGATACGCAGTATTTT. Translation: CASSGAGTSDRTDTQYF.